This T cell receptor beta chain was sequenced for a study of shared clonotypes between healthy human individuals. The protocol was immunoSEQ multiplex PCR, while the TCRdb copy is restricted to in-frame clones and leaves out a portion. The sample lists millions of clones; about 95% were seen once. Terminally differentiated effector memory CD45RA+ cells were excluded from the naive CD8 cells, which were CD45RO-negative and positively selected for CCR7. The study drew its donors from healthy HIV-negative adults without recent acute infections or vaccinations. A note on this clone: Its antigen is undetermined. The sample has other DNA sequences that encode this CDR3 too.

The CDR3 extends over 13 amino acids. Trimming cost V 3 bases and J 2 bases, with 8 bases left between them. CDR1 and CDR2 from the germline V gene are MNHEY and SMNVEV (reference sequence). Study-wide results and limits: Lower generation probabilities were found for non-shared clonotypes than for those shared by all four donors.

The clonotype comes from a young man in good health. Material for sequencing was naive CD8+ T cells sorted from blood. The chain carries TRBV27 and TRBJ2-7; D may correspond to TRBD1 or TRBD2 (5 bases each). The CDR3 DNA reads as TGTGCCAGCAGTTTCGGGGACGCCTACGAGCAGTACTTC. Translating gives CASSFGDAYEQYF.